This T cell receptor (beta chain) originates from a study of blood T cells in healthy people across ages. Findings and limits, study-wide: Roughly linear age-related decline in beta diversity appeared, significant by age roughly 40.

Sample-barcoded 5' priming and a J-beta primer mix drove a second PCR of 7 to 11 cycles. TCRdb ran MiXCR on the 5' RACE reads and lists one entry per CDR3 protein. The sample has around 1,700,000 distinct CDR3 sequences; roughly 30% are singletons. Germline-derived CDR1 and CDR2 are SGHRS and YFSETQ. The CDR3 contains 13 residues. With 9 bases removed from V and 4 bases from J, the gap between germline ends came to 16 bases. Concerning this clonotype: Its antigen remains unidentified.

Specimen: blood. The sequence was collected from a woman aged 30 to 39 in good health. This sequence joins TRBV5-1 and TRBJ2-5; D unclear. As DNA, the CDR3 is TGCGCCACCTCCCTGCTCGGCACAGAGACCCAGTACTTC. Its protein product is CATSLLGTETQYF.